The T cell receptor (beta chain) described here comes from a study of T cell repertoires in cytomegalovirus infection. This clonotype was detected ten times or more. Germline-derived CDR1 and CDR2 are SGHDN and FVKESK. The germline V and J ends were trimmed by 2 bases and 4 bases, with 15 bases remaining between them. The CDR3 has 15 amino acids. TCRdb re-called the reads through MiXCR, storing one row per CDR3 protein. The sample records approximately 100,000 distinct CDR3 sequences, 20% to 25% being singletons. The sequenced sample was CD8+ T cells from PBMCs. This receptor was taken from a human donor in good health (CMV status not recorded). Some clones in this sample may be carry-over from other donors' samples. The genes are TRBV14 and TRBJ2-7, with D possibly matching TRBD1 (6 bases). CDR3 bases: TGTGCCAGCAGCCAACTACCACAGGGTGCGTACGAGCAGTACTTC. This sequence encodes CASSQLPQGAYEQYF.